This T cell receptor beta chain was captured in a study of vaccination and CD4 T cells after COVID-19. Across the study: SARS-CoV-2, HCoV-NL63, HCoV-OC43 and HCoV-229E supplied the overlapping spike peptides used to stimulate cells.

Study observations and caveats: SARS-CoV-2-reactive clonotypes showed a nonsignificant median rise from approximately 23 to 38.

Treatment given: approximately nine-day PBMC culture with coronavirus spike peptide pools or control peptides (ViraFEST assay). As for this clonotype: Its antigen is still unknown.

The Oncomine TCR Beta short-read assay sequenced DNA from cultured CD4+ T cells. Each CDR3 protein is one row after TCRdb ran MiXCR on the PCR reads. The sample carries under 20,000 distinct CDR3 sequences, 45% to 50% recorded once. The CDR3 has 14 amino acids. Trimming removed 0 bases at V and 7 bases at J, with 12 bases between. In germline, CDR1 is LGHNA, CDR2 YNFKEQ. The chain joins TRBV4-2 to TRBJ1-1, with TRBD1 as a possible D gene (5 bases). The receptor was isolated from a human donor with COVID-19. Sequenced material: cultured CD4+ T cells from blood. CDR3 sequence reads: CASSQEGVRGEAFF. CDR3 sequence (DNA): TGTGCCAGCAGCCAAGAGGGGGTGAGGGGTGAAGCTTTCTTT.